The next 20 T cell receptor beta chains were all read from a single sample in a study of breast tumors, draining lymph nodes, adjacent tissues. One entry per CDR3 protein results from TCRdb running MiXCR on the multiplex PCR reads. The data contain about 31,000 distinct CDR3 sequences, roughly two thirds of them singletons. The sample was breast tumor tissue. The receptors were sampled from a female donor with breast cancer. Some clones in this sample may be carry-over from other donors' samples.

This chain joins TRBV2 and TRBJ1-4; 9 bases align to TRBD1. Germline V gives CDR1 SNHLY, CDR2 FYNNEI. CDR3 length: 13 amino acids. The J segment lost 4 bases and the V segment lost 8 bases, leaving 2 bases of the junction unmatched. The CDR3 DNA follows: TGTGCCAGCTTGGGACAGGGTAATGAAAAACTGTTTTTT. Translating gives CASLGQGNEKLFF.

This clonotype was found once. The CDR3 loop is CASSMGGAANTGELFF. DNA of the CDR3: TGTGCCAGTAGTATGGGGGGCGCGGCAAACACCGGGGAGCTGTTTTTT. The V gene is TRBV19, the J gene TRBJ2-2; D might be TRBD1 or TRBD2, each matching 6 bases. Germline CDR1 and CDR2: LNHDA and SQIVND (reference sequence). V lost 3 bases to trimming and J lost 2 bases, with 13 bases between them. This CDR3 has 16 residues.

This chain uses TRBV20-1 with TRBJ1-4, with TRBD1 identical over 7 bases. Germline V gene data show CDR1 as DFQATT and CDR2 as SNEGSKA (reference sequence). V lost 5 bases and J lost 6; bases outside the gene matches: 9. CDR3 length: 14 residues. The CDR3 DNA follows: TGCAGTGCTCCACCCGGGACAGAGGATGAAAAACTGTTTTTT. This codes for CSAPPGTEDEKLFF.

This sequence joins TRBV7-2 and TRBJ2-3; D uncertain. Trimming took off 1 base at V and 1 base at J, with 12 bases between the two ends. Germline V gene lookup returns CDR1 SGHTA and CDR2 FQGNSA. The CDR3 runs to 16 residues. The CDR3 sequence is CASSLGGTVRTDTQYF. The CDR3 DNA sequence: TGTGCCAGCAGCTTAGGGGGTACGGTCCGCACAGATACGCAGTATTTT.

There are a few counts of this clonotype. The gene calls are TRBV9 and TRBJ2-5; 9 nucleotides agree with TRBD2. Trimming cost V 2 bases and J 4 bases; bases outside gene matches: 9. Germline CDR1 reads SGDLS; CDR2 reads YYNGEE. This CDR3 comprises 16 residues. CDR3: CASSVGAGGNRETQYF. The CDR3 DNA follows: TGTGCCAGCAGCGTCGGAGCGGGGGGCAATAGAGAGACCCAGTACTTC.

In this sample, this clonotype turned up many times. This chain connects TRBV15 to TRBJ2-2; the D call may be TRBD1 or TRBD2 (5 bases each). There are 14 residues in the CDR3. V was cut by 0 bases and J by 6 bases, with 8 bases left in between. CDR1 is LNHNV and CDR2 is YYDKDF in the germline V gene (reference sequence). CDR3 amino acids: CATSRDSGPGELFF. CDR3 bases: TGTGCCACCAGCAGAGATTCGGGACCCGGGGAGCTGTTTTTT.

This clonotype was seen repeatedly, ten times or more. The CDR3 reads CASSPPPGTGETQYF. The CDR3 DNA is TGTGCCAGCTCACCACCTCCCGGGACAGGGGAGACCCAGTACTTC. V is TRBV18 and J is TRBJ2-5; 9 nucleotides line up with TRBD1. Germline V gene data show CDR1 as KGHSH and CDR2 as LQKENI. J was trimmed by 5 bases and V by 0 bases; bases with no gene match: 4. CDR3 length: 15 amino acids. Based on the CDR3 plus reference TRBV18 and TRBJ2-5, the full variable domain is NAGVMQNPRHLVRRRGQEARLRCSPMKGHSHVYWYRQLPEEGLKFMVYLQKENIIDESGMPKERFSAEFPKEGPSILRIQQVVRGDSAAYFCASSPPPGTGETQYFGPGTRLLVL.

The chain uses TRBV20-1 and TRBJ2-7; no reliable D call. The CDR3 totals 12 residues. V dropped 6 bases and J dropped 1 base, with 10 bases sitting between them. Germline CDR1 reads DFQATT; CDR2 reads SNEGSKA (reference sequence). CDR3 bases: TGCAGTGCATTCACGGGTTCCTACGAGCAGTACTTC. Translation gives CSAFTGSYEQYF.

J is TRBJ1-4 and V is TRBV12-3 or TRBV12-4; 9 nucleotides line up with TRBD1. This CDR3 spans 15 amino acids. V shed 5 bases, J shed 1 base, and the junction held 2 bases outside the gene matches. The CDR3 sequence is CASSTGGVTNEKLFF. CDR3 DNA: TGTGCCAGCAGTACAGGGGGCGTAACTAATGAAAAACTGTTTTTT.

The rearrangement links TRBV19 to TRBJ1-2; D not resolved. Between the trimmed V and J ends, which lost 5 bases and 1 base, there was a span of 8 bases. In germline, CDR1 is LNHDA, CDR2 SQIVND (reference sequence). CDR3 size: 13 residues. CDR3 nucleotide sequence: TGTGCCAGTAGTCTGACACTTAACTATGGCTACACCTTC. Translation gives CASSLTLNYGYTF.

Concerning this clonotype itself: Just one base apart from a much larger clone, this may be a read error. The chain is built from TRBV25-1 and TRBJ1-1; D possibly corresponds to TRBD1 (6 bases). CDR1 and CDR2 (germline): MGHDK, SYGVNS. Trimming took off 2 bases at V and 6 bases at J, with 25 bases between the two ends. The CDR3 has 18 residues. Here the CDR3 DNA reads TGTGCCAGCAGTGAACCCACCTGGGGGGGCAGGGACAATGCTGAAGCTTTCTTT. This encodes CASSEPTWGGRDNAEAFF.

Points on this clonotype: The junction differs from germline at one of its ends, possibly a read error. The J gene is TRBJ1-2, the V gene TRBV18; no reliable D call. The germline CDR1 and CDR2 sequences are KGHSH and LQKENI. This CDR3 contains 15 residues. The CDR3 DNA reads TGTGCCCGCTCACCAACCGGGGTCCCTAACTATGGCTACACCTTC. This gives the protein CARSPTGVPNYGYTF.

The chain carries TRBV7-2 and TRBJ1-4; unclear D gene. Germline CDR1 is SGHTA and CDR2 is FQGNSA. With 2 bases removed from V and 7 bases from J, the gap between germline ends came to 2 bases. CDR3 length: 11 residues. Here the CDR3 DNA reads TGTGCCAGCAGCTTATCTGAAAAACTGTTTTTT. It translates to CASSLSEKLFF.

The chain recombines TRBV6-1 with TRBJ1-1; D is possibly TRBD1 (6 bases). V lost 6 bases, J lost 5 bases, and 25 bases lay in between. The CDR3 extends over 17 amino acids. Per the germline V gene, CDR1 is MNHNS and CDR2 is SASEGT. The CDR3 sequence: CASSSTKGFQGPTEAFF. DNA for the CDR3: TGTGCCAGCAGCTCCACGAAGGGCTTCCAGGGGCCGACTGAAGCTTTCTTT.

The V and J genes are TRBV4-3 and TRBJ2-1; TRBD1 might be the D (6 bases). The V gene's germline CDR1 is LGHNA and CDR2 YSLEER. The CDR3 is 14 amino acids. Trimming removed 0 bases from V and 15 bases from J, with 18 bases in between. CDR3 nucleotides: TGCGCCAGCAGCCAAGATCGGGACACCCAATGGCGGTTCTTC. Translated: CASSQDRDTQWRFF.

V and J are TRBV3-1 and TRBJ1-6; D is unclear. The CDR3 contains 13 residues. In germline, CDR1 is LGHDT, CDR2 YNNKEL (reference sequence). V gave up 1 base and J gave up 8 bases, with 6 bases separating them. The DNA for the CDR3 is TGTGCCAGCAGCCAAGGATGGGATTCACCCCTCCACTTT. Its translation is CASSQGWDSPLHF.

The CDR3 spells CASSVGPNTGELFF. CDR3 in DNA: TGTGCCAGCAGCGTAGGTCCGAACACCGGGGAGCTGTTTTTT. The chain combines TRBV9 with TRBJ2-2; no firm D call. The CDR3 loop spans 14 amino acids. Germline V CDR1 and CDR2: SGDLS, YYNGEE. Trimming shortened V by 0 bases and J by 0 bases, and 3 bases separated the two germline ends.

The chain's CDR3 is CAISEVRGEQFF. The CDR3 DNA reads TGTGCCATCAGTGAGGTCCGAGGTGAGCAGTTCTTC. The V and J genes are TRBV10-3 and TRBJ2-1; the D is unclear. The V end lost 2 bases, the J end lost 9 bases, and 8 bases lay between the germline ends. The CDR3 contains 12 residues. CDR1 and CDR2 (germline): ENHRY, SYGVKD.

Ten or more counts support this clonotype. The rearrangement links TRBV5-4 to TRBJ2-3; no definite D call. This CDR3 is 15 amino acids long. Looked up from germline, CDR1 is SGHNT and CDR2 is YYREEE (reference sequence). V lost 2 bases and J lost 9, with 19 bases in between. CDR3 sequence: CASSFYLGQKGTQYF. CDR3 nucleotide sequence: TGTGCCAGCAGCTTTTATCTGGGTCAAAAAGGAACGCAGTATTTT.

The sample holds many counts of this clonotype. CDR3: CASSHRQGRETQYF. The CDR3 region has the DNA TGCGCCAGCAGCCATCGACAGGGGCGGGAGACCCAGTACTTC. The genes are TRBV5-1 and TRBJ2-5; 8 bases align to TRBD1. The CDR3 is made up of 14 amino acids. With 4 bases clipped from V and 5 bases from J, the junction kept 7 bases outside the gene matches. The germline V gene encodes CDR1 SGHRS and CDR2 YFSETQ.